The next 14 T cell receptor beta chains were all read from a single sample in a study of cytomegalovirus exposure and HLA in healthy donors. Amplification used 60 Vbeta primers and 13 Jbeta primers. Sequencing used immunoSEQ multiplex PCR; TCRdb keeps in-frame clones, though not all of them. The profile shows 170,000 or so clones, 77% of them singletons. Sequenced sample: PBMCs. These receptors originate from a young woman in good health and CMV-seronegative.

The chain combines TRBV7-9 with TRBJ1-4; TRBD1 agrees at 8 bases. The CDR3 loop spans 16 amino acids. CDR1 and CDR2 from the germline V gene are SEHNR and FQNEAQ (reference sequence). V gave up 0 bases and J gave up 8 bases; unmatched junction bases: 8. CDR3 region: CASSLAGQGYSEKLFF. Written as DNA, the CDR3 is TGTGCCAGCAGCTTAGCCGGACAGGGATATTCGGAAAAACTGTTTTTT.

The sample holds one count of this clone. Distinct nucleotide sequences in the sample also encode this CDR3. CDR3 nucleotide sequence: TGTGCCAGCAGCTTAGGGGGCCCAACGGGACTGTTTTTT. Translating it yields CASSLGGPTGLFF. V gene TRBV11-2 combines with J gene TRBJ1-4; a weak D match, TRBD1 (5 bases). The CDR3 sequence is 13 residues long. Per germline, CDR1 SGHAT and CDR2 FQNNGV. The V gene lost 1 base and the J gene lost 13 bases, with 13 bases spanning the gap.

This rearrangement joins TRBV11-1 to TRBJ1-1, with D uncertain. V was clipped by 2 bases and J by 0 bases, with 7 bases between them. The CDR3 is 14 amino acids. Germline V CDR1 and CDR2: SGHAT, FQDESV (reference sequence). The CDR3 sequence: CASSLYRMNTEAFF. The CDR3 nucleotides are TGTGCCAGCAGCTTATACAGAATGAACACTGAAGCTTTCTTT.

The chain links TRBV25-1 to TRBJ2-7; D gene ambiguous. The CDR3 consists of 13 residues. Per germline, CDR1 MGHDK and CDR2 SYGVNS. The V end was cut by 3 bases, the J end by 5 bases, with 11 bases between. CDR3: CASSDLPLNEQYF. CDR3 DNA: TGTGCCAGCAGTGATCTCCCCCTTAACGAGCAGTACTTC.

The gene calls are TRBV9 and TRBJ2-5, with 8 bases identical to TRBD1. Germline V gene lookup returns CDR1 SGDLS and CDR2 YYNGEE. After removal of 2 bases from V and 1 base from J, the junction contained 1 base not matched to a gene. This CDR3 is built from 14 residues. CDR3 loop: CASSVGQGQETQYF. In DNA form, the CDR3 reads TGTGCCAGCAGCGTCGGACAGGGCCAAGAGACCCAGTACTTC.

This clone appeared once. V and J are TRBV11-2 and TRBJ1-2; D might be TRBD1 (5 bases). The CDR3 has 13 amino acids. V dropped 4 bases and J dropped 5 bases, with 11 bases sitting between them. Germline assignment: CDR1 SGHAT and CDR2 FQNNGV. The CDR3 reads CASSSWGEYGYTF. CDR3 DNA sequence: TGTGCCAGCAGCTCGTGGGGGGAGTATGGCTACACCTTC.

This clone was found a few times. The chain has TRBV5-1 and TRBJ1-2; 7 nucleotides align to TRBD1. J was trimmed by 6 bases and V by 0 bases; bases with no gene match: 2. The CDR3 is 13 amino acids. Germline loops: CDR1 SGHRS, CDR2 YFSETQ. The CDR3 coding sequence is TGCGCCAGCAGCTTGGCCGGGACAGATGGCTACACCTTC. It is translated as CASSLAGTDGYTF.

The CDR3, as DNA: TGCGCCAGCAGCCTTAGTCCGGGACTAGCGGGGTCCTACGAGCAGTACTTC. Its translation: CASSLSPGLAGSYEQYF. The chain carries TRBV5-1 and TRBJ2-5; 13 bases map to TRBD2. The DNA end lines up better with TRBJ2-7; the J call may be wrong. The length of the CDR3 is 17 residues. In germline, CDR1 is SGHRS, CDR2 YFSETQ.

Details on this clone: Other nucleotide sequences in the sample specify the same CDR3. The genes are TRBV30 and TRBJ1-2; 7 bases map to TRBD1. The CDR3 runs 13 residues. Germline V CDR1 and CDR2: GTSNPN, SVGIG (reference sequence). J lost 4 bases, V lost 5 bases, and 7 bases had no gene match. CDR3 region: CAWGRDRPYGYTF. The CDR3, as DNA: TGTGCCTGGGGCCGGGACAGACCCTATGGCTACACCTTC.

This chain joins TRBV5-1 and TRBJ2-2, with 8 bases fitting TRBD2. J gave up 7 bases and V 0 bases, and 5 bases lay outside the gene matches. This CDR3 region has 15 residues. Germline lookup yields CDR1 SGHRS and CDR2 YFSETQ. Here the CDR3 reads CASSLGGTSVGELFF. Written as DNA, the CDR3 is TGCGCCAGCAGCTTGGGCGGGACTAGTGTCGGGGAGCTGTTTTTT.

This clone was observed a few times. The chain employs TRBV5-1 and TRBJ2-1; D is possibly TRBD2 (6 bases). Looked up from germline, CDR1 is SGHRS and CDR2 is YFSETQ. The ends were cut back, 0 bases at V and 6 bases at J, with 7 bases in the middle. CDR3 size: 13 residues. CDR3 nucleotide sequence: TGCGCCAGCAGCTTGGTAGCGGTCAATGAGCAGTTCTTC. Translation gives CASSLVAVNEQFF.

The V gene is TRBV5-4, the J gene TRBJ2-5; 13 positions match TRBD2. The J call may be wrong; the DNA end is better matched by TRBJ2-7. Germline V gene data show CDR1 as SGHNT and CDR2 as YYREEE (reference sequence). The CDR3 has 15 residues. DNA for the CDR3: TGTGCCAGCAGCTCCGGGACTAGCGGGGTTTACGAGCAGTACTTC. Translating gives CASSSGTSGVYEQYF.

In its sample, this clone was seen a few times. The gene calls are TRBV5-1 and TRBJ2-5; TRBD2 aligns across 9 bases. V shed 4 bases, J shed 5 bases, and the junction held 9 bases outside the gene matches. The CDR3 is 15 amino acids. The V gene's germline CDR1 is SGHRS and CDR2 YFSETQ. CDR3 in amino acids: CASSLGAGGHETQYF. The CDR3 DNA reads as TGCGCCAGCAGCCTGGGCGCGGGGGGGCATGAGACCCAGTACTTC.

The chain links TRBV5-4 to TRBJ1-2, with 7 bases that match TRBD1. This CDR3 spans 17 amino acids. Trimming cost V 2 bases and J 8 bases; bases outside gene matches: 18. Germline assignment: CDR1 SGHNT and CDR2 YYREEE (reference sequence). The CDR3 DNA reads TGTGCCAGCAGCTTAGACAGGGAGTTACTCCCTTCTCGGGGCTACACCTTC. Amino acids: CASSLDRELLPSRGYTF.